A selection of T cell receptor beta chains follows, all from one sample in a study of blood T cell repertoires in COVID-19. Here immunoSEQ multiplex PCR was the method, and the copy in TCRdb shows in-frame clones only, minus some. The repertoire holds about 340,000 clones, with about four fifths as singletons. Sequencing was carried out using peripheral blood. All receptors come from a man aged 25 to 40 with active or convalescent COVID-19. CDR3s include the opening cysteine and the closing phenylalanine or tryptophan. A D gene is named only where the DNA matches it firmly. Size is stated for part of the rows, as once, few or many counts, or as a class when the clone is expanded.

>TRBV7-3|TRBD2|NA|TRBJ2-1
TGTGCCAGCAGCTTAAAGACTAGCGGGAGAATCTCCTACAATGAGCAGTTCTTC
CASSLKTSGRISYNEQFF
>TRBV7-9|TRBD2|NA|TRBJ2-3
TGTGCCAGCAGCTTAGCCCTAGCGGCCACAGATACGCAGTATTTT
CASSLALAATDTQYF
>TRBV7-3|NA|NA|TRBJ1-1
TGTGCCAGCAGCCATACAGGGAACACTGAAGCTTTCTTT
CASSHTGNTEAFF
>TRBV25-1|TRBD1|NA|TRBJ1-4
TGTGCCAGCAGGCCACCTAGGGGGCGCGATAATGAAAAACTGTTTTTT
CASRPPRGRDNEKLFF
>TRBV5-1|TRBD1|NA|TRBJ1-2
TGCGCCAGCAGCTTGGGACAGGGCGGTAACTATGGCTACACCTTC
CASSLGQGGNYGYTF
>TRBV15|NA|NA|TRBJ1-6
TGTGCCACCAGCAGAGAGCAGAGGGATAATTCACCCCTCCACTTT
CATSREQRDNSPLHF
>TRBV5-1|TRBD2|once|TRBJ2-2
TGCGCCAGCAGCTTGGCAGGCGGGAGGCGGAACACCGGGGAGCTGTTTTTT
CASSLAGGRRNTGELFF
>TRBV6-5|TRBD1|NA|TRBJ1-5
TGTGCCAGCAGTTGGACAGGGAGTCAGCCCCAGCATTTT
CASSWTGSQPQHF
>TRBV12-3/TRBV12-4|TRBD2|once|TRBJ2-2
TGTGCCAGTCTAGCGGGCGTAGGGGAGCTGTTTTTT
CASLAGVGELFF
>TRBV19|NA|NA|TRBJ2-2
TGTGCCAGTAGGTTTCTGTTCGGGGAGCTGTTTTTT
CASRFLFGELFF
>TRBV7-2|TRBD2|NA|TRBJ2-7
TGTGCCAGCAGCTCCCGGCGGGGAGGGAAGAGCTACGAGCAGTACTTC
CASSSRRGGKSYEQYF
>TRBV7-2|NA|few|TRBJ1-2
TGTGCCAGCAGCTTAGCAGCAGGGTCTAACTATGGCTACACCTTC
CASSLAAGSNYGYTF
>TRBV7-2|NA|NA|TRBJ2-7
TGTGCCAGCAGTTCCACAGCCTACGAGCAGTACTTC
CASSSTAYEQYF
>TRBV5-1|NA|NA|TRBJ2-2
TGCGCCAGCAGCCCCGCGGGCCCTCCAGACGGGGAGCTGTTTTTT
CASSPAGPPDGELFF
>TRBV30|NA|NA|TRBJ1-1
TGTGCCTGGAGCGCCGGTTTGAACACTGAAGCTTTCTTT
CAWSAGLNTEAFF
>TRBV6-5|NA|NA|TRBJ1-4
TGTGCCAGCAGTTTAGGGAGGGAAGGAGAAAAACTGTTTTTT
CASSLGREGEKLFF
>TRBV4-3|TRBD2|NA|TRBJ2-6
TGCGCCAGCAGCATGCGACTAGCGGGCACCTCTGGGGCCAACGTCCTGACTTTC
CASSMRLAGTSGANVLTF
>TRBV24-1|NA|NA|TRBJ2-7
TGTGCCACCAGTTGGCGGAAAGAGAGCTACGAGCAGTACTTC
CATSWRKESYEQYF
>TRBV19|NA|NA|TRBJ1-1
TGTGCCAGTAGTCCGCAGGGGCTGGGCACTGAAGCTTTCTTT
CASSPQGLGTEAFF
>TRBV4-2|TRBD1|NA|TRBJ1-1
TGTGCCAGCAGCGCCCGGGACAGGGATTTGTACACTGAAGCTTTCTTT
CASSARDRDLYTEAFF
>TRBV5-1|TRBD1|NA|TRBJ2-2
TGCGCCAGCAGCTCGGACAGGGGTGCCACCGGGGAGCTGTTTTTT
CASSSDRGATGELFF
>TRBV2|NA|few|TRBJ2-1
TGTGCCAGCAGTCTCCAACTCCCCGAGGGTTTCAATGAGCAGTTCTTC
CASSLQLPEGFNEQFF
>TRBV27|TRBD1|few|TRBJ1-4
TGTGCCAGCAGTAAAGCCCCCGGGACAGGGCATGAAAAACTGTTTTTT
CASSKAPGTGHEKLFF
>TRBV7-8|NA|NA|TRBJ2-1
TGTGCCAGCAGCTCGTACAGGGAAGGGTACAATGAGCAGTTCTTC
CASSSYREGYNEQFF
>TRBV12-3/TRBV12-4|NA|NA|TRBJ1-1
TGTGCCAGCAGTTCCGCAGGCCCTGAAGCTTTCTTT
CASSSAGPEAFF
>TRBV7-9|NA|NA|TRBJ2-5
TGTGCCAGCAGCTTCCCTAGCTCCTACGAGACCCAGTACTTC
CASSFPSSYETQYF
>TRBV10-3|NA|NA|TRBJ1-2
TGTGCCATCAGTGAGGGGGAGATTAACACCTTC
CAISEGEINTF